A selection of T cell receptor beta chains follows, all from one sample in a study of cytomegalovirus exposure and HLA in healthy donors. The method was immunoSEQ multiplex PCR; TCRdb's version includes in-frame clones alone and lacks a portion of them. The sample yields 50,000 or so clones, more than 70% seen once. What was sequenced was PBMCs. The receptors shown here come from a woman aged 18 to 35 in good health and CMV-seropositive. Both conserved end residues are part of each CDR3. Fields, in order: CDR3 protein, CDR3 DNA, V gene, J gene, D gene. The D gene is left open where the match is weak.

CDR3aa: CASRSGTGRDQPQHF
CDR3nt: TGCGCCAGCAGAAGCGGGACAGGTAGGGATCAGCCCCAGCATTTT
v_gene: TRBV5-1
j_gene: TRBJ1-5
d_gene: TRBD1

CDR3aa: CASSFLGQGTDTQYF
CDR3nt: TGCGCCAGCAGCTTTCTGGGACAGGGGACAGATACGCAGTATTTT
v_gene: TRBV5-1
j_gene: TRBJ2-3
d_gene: TRBD1

CDR3aa: CSAADNPYNEQFF
CDR3nt: TGCAGCGCCGCGGACAATCCCTACAATGAGCAGTTCTTC
v_gene: TRBV29-1
j_gene: TRBJ2-1
d_gene: -

CDR3aa: CASSSLGTRGTGELFF
CDR3nt: TGTGCCAGCAGCTCCTTGGGGACTAGGGGCACCGGGGAGCTGTTTTTT
v_gene: TRBV7-6
j_gene: TRBJ2-2
d_gene: TRBD2

CDR3aa: CASSNGAVTGYTF
CDR3nt: TGTGCCAGTAGTAATGGGGCTGTGACTGGCTACACCTTC
v_gene: TRBV19
j_gene: TRBJ1-2
d_gene: -

CDR3aa: CASRSAYEQYF
CDR3nt: TGTGCCAGCAGATCAGCCTACGAGCAGTACTTC
v_gene: TRBV6-1
j_gene: TRBJ2-7
d_gene: -

CDR3aa: CAWSVDHGAGAQHF
CDR3nt: TGTGCCTGGAGTGTAGACCACGGGGCAGGGGCCCAGCATTTT
v_gene: TRBV30
j_gene: TRBJ1-5
d_gene: -

CDR3aa: CASSLGPGQGEKLFF
CDR3nt: TGTGCCAGCAGCTTAGGCCCGGGACAGGGGGAAAAACTGTTTTTT
v_gene: TRBV7-9
j_gene: TRBJ1-4
d_gene: TRBD1

CDR3aa: CASSDRTSGHNEQFF
CDR3nt: TGTGCCAGCAGTGACCGGACTAGCGGACACAATGAGCAGTTCTTC
v_gene: TRBV28
j_gene: TRBJ2-1
d_gene: TRBD2

CDR3aa: CASTEVGVVTDTQYF
CDR3nt: TGTGCCAGCACAGAGGTTGGAGTGGTCACAGATACGCAGTATTTT
v_gene: TRBV7-9
j_gene: TRBJ2-3
d_gene: -